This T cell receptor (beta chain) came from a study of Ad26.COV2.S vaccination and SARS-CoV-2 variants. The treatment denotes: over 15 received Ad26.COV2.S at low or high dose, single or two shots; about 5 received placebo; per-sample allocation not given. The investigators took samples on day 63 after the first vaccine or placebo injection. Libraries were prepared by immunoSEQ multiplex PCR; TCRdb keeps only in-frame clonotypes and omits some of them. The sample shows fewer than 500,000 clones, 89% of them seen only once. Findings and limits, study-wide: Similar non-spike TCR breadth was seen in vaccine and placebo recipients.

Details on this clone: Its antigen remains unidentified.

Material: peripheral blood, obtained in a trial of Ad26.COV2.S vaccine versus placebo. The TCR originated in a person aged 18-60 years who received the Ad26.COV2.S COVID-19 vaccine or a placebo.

CDR3 protein: CASSPPGASRTYEQYF. The DNA for the CDR3 is TGTGCCAGCTCACCGCCGGGGGCTAGTAGGACGTACGAGCAGTACTTC. The genes are TRBV18 and TRBJ2-7; D is tentatively TRBD1 or TRBD2 (6 bases each). The CDR3 sequence is 16 residues long. Between the trimmed V and J ends, which lost 3 bases and 4 bases, there was a span of 19 bases. Germline-derived CDR1 and CDR2 are KGHSH and LQKENI.